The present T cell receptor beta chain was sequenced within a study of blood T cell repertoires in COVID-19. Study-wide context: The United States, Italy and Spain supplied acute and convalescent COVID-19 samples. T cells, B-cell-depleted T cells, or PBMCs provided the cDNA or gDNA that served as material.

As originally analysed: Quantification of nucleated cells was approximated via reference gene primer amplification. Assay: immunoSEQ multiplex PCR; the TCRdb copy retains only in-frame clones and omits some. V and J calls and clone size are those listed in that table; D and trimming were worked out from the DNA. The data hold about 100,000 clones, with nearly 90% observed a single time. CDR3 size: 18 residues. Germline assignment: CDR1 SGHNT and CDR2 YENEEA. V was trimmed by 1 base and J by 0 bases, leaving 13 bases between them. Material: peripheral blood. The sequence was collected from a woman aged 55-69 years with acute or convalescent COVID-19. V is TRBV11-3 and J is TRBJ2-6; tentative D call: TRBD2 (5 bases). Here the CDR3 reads CASSLGAGKGSGANVLTF. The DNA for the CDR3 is TGTGCCAGCAGCTTAGGGGCGGGTAAGGGCTCTGGGGCCAACGTCCTGACTTTC.